This TCR beta chain emerged from a study of T cells in tuberculosis. Measured with immunoSEQ multiplex PCR; TCRdb has only the in-frame clones, and not every one. The table shows 30,000 to 40,000 clones, with roughly 94% occurring only once. Time point of the sample: new active TB diagnosis, blood taken before or within 7 days of starting treatment. Germline V gene sequence: CDR1 SNHLY, CDR2 FYNNEI. The CDR3 is made up of 13 amino acids. V lost 4 bases and J 7 bases, leaving 13 bases between the germline ends. This clonotype was obtained from an adult with tuberculosis. The sequences come from PBMCs, collected at tuberculosis diagnosis. The V gene is TRBV2, the J gene TRBJ1-2; D is possibly TRBD1 (5 bases). As DNA, the CDR3 is TGTGCCAGCAGTGTCCGGGGGGAGAGTGGCTACACCTTC. Protein: CASSVRGESGYTF. Complete variable domain (other parts from reference TRBV2 and TRBJ1-2): EPEVTQTPSHQVTQMGQEVILRCVPISNHLYFYWYRQILGQKVEFLVSFYNNEISEKSEIFDDQFSVERPDGSNFTLKIRSTKLEDSAMYFCASSVRGESGYTFGSGTRLTVV.